The rows below give T cell receptor beta chains drawn from one sample of a study of T-cell reconstitution after alpha-beta-depleted transplantation in children. TCRdb re-derived calls from the PCR reads in MiXCR, one entry per CDR3 protein. The profile shows approximately 190,000 distinct CDR3 sequences, 8.4% of them singletons. Sequenced material: PBMCs, mostly from graft donor cells, taken 360 days after TCRalphabeta/CD19-depleted stem cell transplant. All receptors come from a male patient aged 2-10 years who had a stem cell transplant for acute myeloid leukemia, so the T cells may come from the graft donor. The CDR3 runs from the conserved cysteine through the conserved F or W. Fields, in order: clone size, D gene, J gene, V gene, CDR3 DNA, CDR3 protein. D genes are given only for firm matches. Clone size is stated in some rows and not others, as once, few, many or a class when expanded.

few | . | TRBJ1-2 | TRBV7-2 | TGTGCCAGCAGCTTAGATCCAGGGTGGTCGGACTATGGCTACACCTTC | CASSLDPGWSDYGYTF
. | . | TRBJ1-2 | TRBV6-1 | TGTGCCAGCAAGCCAGGGCGGGGGTATGGCTACACCTTC | CASKPGRGYGYTF
. | . | TRBJ1-3 | TRBV3-1 | TGTGCCAGCAGCCACTCCGGCGACGGGAACACCATATATTTT | CASSHSGDGNTIYF
many | . | TRBJ2-4 | TRBV29-1 | TGCAGCGTTGACACCATAGCCAAAAACATTCAGTACTTC | CSVDTIAKNIQYF
many | TRBD2 | TRBJ2-1 | TRBV4-3 | TGCGCCAGCAGCCAAGATCCGACTAGCGGGAGTCTGCGTGAGCAGTTCTTC | CASSQDPTSGSLREQFF
many | . | TRBJ2-7 | TRBV7-9 | TGTGCCAGCAGCTCCCACTTGCTAGAGCAGTACTTC | CASSSHLLEQYF
many | TRBD1 | TRBJ2-1 | TRBV20-1 | TGCAGTGCTAGATCAGGGGGCGACCCCTACAATGAGCAGTTCTTC | CSARSGGDPYNEQFF
. | . | TRBJ2-2 | TRBV20-1 | TGCAGTGCTAGAGTTAGGAACACCGGGGAGCTGTTTTTT | CSARVRNTGELFF
. | TRBD2 | TRBJ2-5 | TRBV7-2 | TGTGCCAGCAGCCGACTAGCGGGAGGGCCATACCAAGAGACCCAGTACTTC | CASSRLAGGPYQETQYF
many | . | TRBJ2-3 | TRBV9 | TGTGCCAGCAGCGTAGGCCCAGTCGATACGCAGTATTTT | CASSVGPVDTQYF
. | TRBD1 | TRBJ1-5 | TRBV7-6 | TGTGCCAGCAGCCCACAGGGGGGACGGGCTAATCAGCCCCAGCATTTT | CASSPQGGRANQPQHF
many | . | TRBJ1-1 | TRBV7-9 | TGTGCCAGCAGCTTAGGGTGGGTGGACGCTGAAGCTTTCTTT | CASSLGWVDAEAFF
. | . | TRBJ2-2 | TRBV6-5 | TGTGCCAGCAGTTATCTCCTCCCCCCGGGACATCCCTTAAGTCGGGAGCTGTTTTTT | CASSYLLPPGHPLSRELFF
many | TRBD1 | TRBJ2-1 | TRBV29-1 | TGCAGCTCGAAAGGACAGGGGTACAATGAGCAGTTCTTC | CSSKGQGYNEQFF
. | TRBD2 | TRBJ2-1 | TRBV29-1 | TGCAGCGTGGCGGGACTAGCGGGGGACAATGAGCAGTTCTTC | CSVAGLAGDNEQFF
. | . | TRBJ1-5 | TRBV10-3 | TGTGCCACCAGCTGGGGGCAGGGGAAAGATCAGCCCCAGCATTTT | CATSWGQGKDQPQHF
. | . | TRBJ2-7 | TRBV20-1 | TGCAGTGCTATGCCGGCAGGGTTTCTATACGTGCAGTACTTC | CSAMPAGFLYVQYF
. | . | TRBJ2-1 | TRBV5-1 | TGCGCCAGCAGCGGCAGGGTCTCGGATGAGCAGTTCTTC | CASSGRVSDEQFF
. | . | TRBJ2-5 | TRBV15 | TGTGCCACCAGCAGAGTGGCCAGCTCCCAAGAGACCCAGTACTTC | CATSRVASSQETQYF
. | TRBD2 | TRBJ2-3 | TRBV7-6 | TGTGCCAGCAGCTTACGCCTAGCGGGATTGGATACGCAGTATTTT | CASSLRLAGLDTQYF
many | TRBD1 | TRBJ2-3 | TRBV7-3 | TGTGCCAGCAGCCCCTTTGGACAGGGATCAGATACGCAGTATTTT | CASSPFGQGSDTQYF
. | TRBD1 | TRBJ1-1 | TRBV11-1 | TGTGCCAGCAGCCTATCTCGATCTACGGACAGGGAGAACACTGAAGCTTTCTTT | CASSLSRSTDRENTEAFF
. | TRBD2 | TRBJ2-1 | TRBV28 | TGTGCCAGCTCAAACGCGGGAGAGAAAAACAATGAGCAGTTCTTC | CASSNAGEKNNEQFF
many | TRBD2 | TRBJ2-3 | TRBV4-2 | TGTGCCAGCAGCCAAGCGAAGGGACTAGCGGGGAGCACAGATACGCAGTATTTT | CASSQAKGLAGSTDTQYF
many | . | TRBJ1-1 | TRBV10-3 | TGTGCCATCAGCGGGACTATGAACACTGAAGCTTTCTTT | CAISGTMNTEAFF
few | TRBD2 | TRBJ2-5 | TRBV5-1 | TGCGCCAGCAGCCCCGGGGGGGCGGAGACCCAGTACTTC | CASSPGGAETQYF
many | TRBD2 | TRBJ2-2 | TRBV12-3/TRBV12-4 | TGTGCCAGCAGCATTACACTAGCGTCCGGGGAGCTGTTTTTT | CASSITLASGELFF